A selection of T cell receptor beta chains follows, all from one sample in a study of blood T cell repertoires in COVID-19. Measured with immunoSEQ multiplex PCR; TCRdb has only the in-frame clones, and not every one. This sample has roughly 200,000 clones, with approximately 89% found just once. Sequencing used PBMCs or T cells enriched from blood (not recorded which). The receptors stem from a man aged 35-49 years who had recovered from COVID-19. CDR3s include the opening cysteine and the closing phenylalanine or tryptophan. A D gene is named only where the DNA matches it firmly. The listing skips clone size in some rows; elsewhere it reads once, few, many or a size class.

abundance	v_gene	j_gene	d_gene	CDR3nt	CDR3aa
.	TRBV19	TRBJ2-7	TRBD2	TGTGCCAGTAGGAGGTCTCTAGCGGGCCTTTCCTACGAGCAGTACTTC	CASRRSLAGLSYEQYF
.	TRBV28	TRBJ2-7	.	TGTGCCACCAACAATCCGCAAACCTACGAGCAGTACTTC	CATNNPQTYEQYF
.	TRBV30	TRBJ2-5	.	TGTGCCTGGAGTCCCCCCCTCCAAGAGACCCAGTACTTC	CAWSPPLQETQYF
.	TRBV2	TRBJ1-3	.	TGTGCCAGCAGCGTTGAACAGATCTCTGGAAACACCATATATTTT	CASSVEQISGNTIYF
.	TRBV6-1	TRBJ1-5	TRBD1	TGTGCCAGCAGTGAAGCGTTGGGACAGAATCAGCCCCAGCATTTT	CASSEALGQNQPQHF
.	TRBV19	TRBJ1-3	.	TGTGCCAGTAGTATGGTTTCTGGTCCGGGCTCTGGAAACACCATATATTTT	CASSMVSGPGSGNTIYF
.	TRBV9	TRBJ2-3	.	TGTGCCAGCAGCGTAGGGACAGCTACTAGCACAGATACGCAGTATTTT	CASSVGTATSTDTQYF
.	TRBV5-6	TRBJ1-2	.	TGTGCCAGCAGCTTGGCAGGGCCGATGAATGGCTACACCTTC	CASSLAGPMNGYTF
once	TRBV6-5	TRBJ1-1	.	TGTGGGGCGGGCAGGGGGAACACTGAAGCTTTCTTT	CGAGRGNTEAFF
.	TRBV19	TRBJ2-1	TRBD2	TGTGCCAGTAGTATCGCGGCGGGGGGGTCCAATGAGCAGTTCTTC	CASSIAAGGSNEQFF
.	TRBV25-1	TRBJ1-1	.	TGTGCCAGCAGTGAACAGAACACTGAAGCTTTCTTT	CASSEQNTEAFF
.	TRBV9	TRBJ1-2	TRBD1	TGTGCCAGCAGCGTCCCAGGGGGATATGGCTACACCTTC	CASSVPGGYGYTF
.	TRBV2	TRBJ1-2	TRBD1	TGTGCCAGCAGTTGGGACAGTAGCTACACCTTC	CASSWDSSYTF
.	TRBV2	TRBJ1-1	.	TGTGCCAACCGACTTAGGGAGGGGAACACTGAAGCTTTCTTT	CANRLREGNTEAFF
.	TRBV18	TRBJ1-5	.	TGTGCCAGCTCACCACGGGACACTCCGGAGCCCCAGCATTTT	CASSPRDTPEPQHF
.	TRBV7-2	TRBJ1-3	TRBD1	TGTGCCAGCAGCGTAGGGACAGCTGGAAACACCATATATTTT	CASSVGTAGNTIYF
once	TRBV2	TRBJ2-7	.	TGTGCCAGCAGTGTTACGATGGCAGGGGGAGGCGAGCAGTACTTC	CASSVTMAGGGEQYF
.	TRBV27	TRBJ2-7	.	TGTGCCAGCAGTTTTAGTGCGGGGTCCTACGAGCAGTACTTC	CASSFSAGSYEQYF
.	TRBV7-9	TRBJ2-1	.	TGTGCCAGCAGCTTCCGGGGTGAGCAGTTCTTC	CASSFRGEQFF
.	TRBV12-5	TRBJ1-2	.	TGTGCTAGTGGTTGGTCCGGACAGTCAAATGGCTACACCTTC	CASGWSGQSNGYTF
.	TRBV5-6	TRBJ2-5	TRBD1	TGTGCCAGCAGTTATTACGGACAGGCGGACCAAGAGACCCAGTACTTC	CASSYYGQADQETQYF
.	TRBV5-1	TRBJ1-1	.	TGCGCCAGCAGCTTGGATGAGGGGAACACTGAAGCTTTCTTT	CASSLDEGNTEAFF
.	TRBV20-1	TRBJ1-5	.	TGCAGTGCTAGTGGGGCGAGTAGCAATCAGCCCCAGCATTTT	CSASGASSNQPQHF
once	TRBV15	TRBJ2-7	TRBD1	TGTGCCACCAGCAGAGCCTGGCAGGGGGCAGACGAGCAGTACTTC	CATSRAWQGADEQYF
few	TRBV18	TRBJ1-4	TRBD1	TGTGCCAGCTCACCATTACAGGGGGCAGAGGAAAAACTGTTTTTT	CASSPLQGAEEKLFF